Sequencing of this T cell receptor (beta chain) was carried out in a study of shared clonotypes between healthy human individuals. Measured with immunoSEQ multiplex PCR; TCRdb has only the in-frame clones, and not every one. This table holds some 2.3 million clones, more than 85% found once. The sequence was obtained from a man aged 18 to 30 in good health. Some clones in this sample may be carry-over from other donors' samples. Sequenced material: naive CD4+ T cells from PBMCs. Subset noted: CD45RA+ positively selected.

CDR3 in amino acids: CASSLIGTSLAKNIQYF. In DNA form, the CDR3 reads TGTGCCAGCAGCCTGATAGGGACAAGTCTAGCCAAAAACATTCAGTACTTC. The chain joins TRBV5-6 to TRBJ2-4; D perhaps matches TRBD1 (6 bases). The CDR3 is made up of 17 amino acids. Germline loops: CDR1 SGHDT, CDR2 YYEEEE. Trimming shortened V by 4 bases and J by 0 bases, and 17 bases separated the two germline ends.